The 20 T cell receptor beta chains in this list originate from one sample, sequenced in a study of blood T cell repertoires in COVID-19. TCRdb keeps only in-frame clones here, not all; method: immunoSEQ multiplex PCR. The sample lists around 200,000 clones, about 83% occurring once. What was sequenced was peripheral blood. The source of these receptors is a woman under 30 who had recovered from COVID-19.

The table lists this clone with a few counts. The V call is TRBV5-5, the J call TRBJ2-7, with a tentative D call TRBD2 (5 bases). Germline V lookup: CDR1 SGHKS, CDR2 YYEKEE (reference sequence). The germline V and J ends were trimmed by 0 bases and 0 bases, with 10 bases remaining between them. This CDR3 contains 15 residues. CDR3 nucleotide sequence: TGTGCCAGCAGCTTGGGGCTAGCCAGCTCCTACGAGCAGTACGTC. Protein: CASSLGLASSYEQYV.

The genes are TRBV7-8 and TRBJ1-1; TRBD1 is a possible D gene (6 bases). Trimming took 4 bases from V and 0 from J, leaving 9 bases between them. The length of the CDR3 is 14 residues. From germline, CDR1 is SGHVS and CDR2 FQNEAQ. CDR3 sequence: CASSWGHLNTEAFF. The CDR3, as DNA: TGTGCCAGCAGCTGGGGACATTTGAACACTGAAGCTTTCTTT. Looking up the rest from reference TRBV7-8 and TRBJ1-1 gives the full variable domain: GAGVSQSPRYKVAKRGQDVALRCDPISGHVSLFWYQQALGQGPEFLTYFQNEAQLDKSGLPSDRFFAERPEGSVSTLKIQRTQQEDSAVYLCASSWGHLNTEAFFGQGTRLTVV.

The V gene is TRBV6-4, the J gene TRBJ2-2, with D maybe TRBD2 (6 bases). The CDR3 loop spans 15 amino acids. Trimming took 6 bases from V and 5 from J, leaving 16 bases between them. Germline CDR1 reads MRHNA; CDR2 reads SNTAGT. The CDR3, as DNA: TGTGCCAGCAGCGCGGGACTCCCAGGAACCGGGGAGCTGTTTTTT. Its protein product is CASSAGLPGTGELFF.

CDR3 sequence reads: CASSQAGRGEAFF. CDR3 in DNA: TGCGCCAGCAGCCAGGCTGGGAGGGGGGAAGCTTTCTTT. V gene TRBV4-1 combines with J gene TRBJ1-1; tentatively, D is TRBD1 (6 bases). Trimming stripped 3 bases from V and 8 bases from J, with 13 bases between. Germline CDR1 is MGHRA and CDR2 is YSYEKL. The CDR3 length is 13 residues.

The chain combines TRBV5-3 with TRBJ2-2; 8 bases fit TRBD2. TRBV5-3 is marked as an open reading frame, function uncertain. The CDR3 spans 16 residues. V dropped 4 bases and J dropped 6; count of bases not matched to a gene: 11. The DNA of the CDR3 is TGTGCCAGAAGCCCAGGGCAGCGGGAGAAATCCGGGGAGCTGTTTTTT. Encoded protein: CARSPGQREKSGELFF.

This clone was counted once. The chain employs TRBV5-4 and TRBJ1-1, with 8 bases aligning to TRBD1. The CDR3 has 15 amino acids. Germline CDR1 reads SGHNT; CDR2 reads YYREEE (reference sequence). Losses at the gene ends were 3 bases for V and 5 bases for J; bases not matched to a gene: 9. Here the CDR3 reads CASSSQGARRTEAFF. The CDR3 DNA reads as TGTGCCAGCAGCTCCCAGGGGGCGAGGAGGACTGAAGCTTTCTTT.

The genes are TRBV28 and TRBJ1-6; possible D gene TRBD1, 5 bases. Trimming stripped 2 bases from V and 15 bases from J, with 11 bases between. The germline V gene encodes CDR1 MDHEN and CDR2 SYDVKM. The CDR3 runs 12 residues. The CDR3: CASSLKGSLLHF. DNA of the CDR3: TGTGCCAGCAGTTTAAAGGGGTCGCTCCTCCACTTT.

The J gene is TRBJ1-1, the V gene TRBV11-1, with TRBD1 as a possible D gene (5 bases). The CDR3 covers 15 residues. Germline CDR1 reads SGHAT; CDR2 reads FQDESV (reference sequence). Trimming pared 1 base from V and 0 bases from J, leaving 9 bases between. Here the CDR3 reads CASSLVGHLNTEAFF. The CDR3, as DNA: TGTGCCAGCAGCTTAGTAGGACACCTGAACACTGAAGCTTTCTTT. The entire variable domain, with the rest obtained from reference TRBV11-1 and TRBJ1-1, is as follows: EAEVAQSPRYKITEKSQAVAFWCDPISGHATLYWYRQILGQGPELLVQFQDESVVDDSQLPKDRFSAERLKGVDSTLKIQPAELGDSAMYLCASSLVGHLNTEAFFGQGTRLTVV.

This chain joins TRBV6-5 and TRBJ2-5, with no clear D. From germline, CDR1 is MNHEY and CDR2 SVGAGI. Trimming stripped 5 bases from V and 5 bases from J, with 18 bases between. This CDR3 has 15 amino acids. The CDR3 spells CASSLLRHERETQYF. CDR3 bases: TGTGCCAGCAGTCTCCTTAGGCACGAGAGGGAGACCCAGTACTTC.

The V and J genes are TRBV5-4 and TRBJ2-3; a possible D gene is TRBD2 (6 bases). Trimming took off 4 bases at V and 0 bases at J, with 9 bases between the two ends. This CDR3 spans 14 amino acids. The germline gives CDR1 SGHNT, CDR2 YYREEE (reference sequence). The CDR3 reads CASSRDLSTDTQYF. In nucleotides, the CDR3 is TGTGCCAGCAGCCGGGACTTAAGCACAGATACGCAGTATTTT.

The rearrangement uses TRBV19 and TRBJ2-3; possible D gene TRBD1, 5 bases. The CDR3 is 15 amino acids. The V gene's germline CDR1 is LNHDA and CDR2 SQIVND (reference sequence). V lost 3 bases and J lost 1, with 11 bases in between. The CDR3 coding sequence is TGTGCCAGTAGTATGAGGACACCCGGCACAGATACGCAGTATTTT. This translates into CASSMRTPGTDTQYF.

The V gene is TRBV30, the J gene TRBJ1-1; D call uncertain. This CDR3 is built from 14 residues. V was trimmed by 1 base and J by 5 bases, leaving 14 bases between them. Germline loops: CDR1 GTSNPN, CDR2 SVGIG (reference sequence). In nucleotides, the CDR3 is TGTGCCTGGAGTGCGGAGGGTCGTTCGACTGAAGCTTTCTTT. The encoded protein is CAWSAEGRSTEAFF. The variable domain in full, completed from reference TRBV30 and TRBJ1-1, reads SQTIHQWPATLVQPVGSPLSLECTVEGTSNPNLYWYRQAAGRGLQLLFYSVGIGQISSEVPQNLSASRPQDRQFILSSKKLLLSDSGFYLCAWSAEGRSTEAFFGQGTRLTVV.

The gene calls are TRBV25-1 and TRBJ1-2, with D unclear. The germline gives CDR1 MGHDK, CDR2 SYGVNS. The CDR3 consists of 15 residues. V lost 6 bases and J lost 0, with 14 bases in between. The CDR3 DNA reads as TGTGCCAGCAGAGGAGGAATACCCACTAACTATGGCTACACCTTC. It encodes CASRGGIPTNYGYTF.

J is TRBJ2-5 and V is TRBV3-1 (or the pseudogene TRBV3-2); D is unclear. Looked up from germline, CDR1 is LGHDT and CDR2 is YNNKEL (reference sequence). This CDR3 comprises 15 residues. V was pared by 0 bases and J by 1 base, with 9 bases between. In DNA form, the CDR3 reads TGTGCCAGCAGCCAAGAGGCTTATTCCCAAGAGACCCAGTACTTC. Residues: CASSQEAYSQETQYF.

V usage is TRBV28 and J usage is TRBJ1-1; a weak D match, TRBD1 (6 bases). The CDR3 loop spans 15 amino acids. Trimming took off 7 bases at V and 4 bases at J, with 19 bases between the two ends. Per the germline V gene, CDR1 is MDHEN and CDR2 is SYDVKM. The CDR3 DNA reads TGTGCCAGCATGTTGGGGGGGCAAGGGGCCACTGAAGCTTTCTTT. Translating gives CASMLGGQGATEAFF.

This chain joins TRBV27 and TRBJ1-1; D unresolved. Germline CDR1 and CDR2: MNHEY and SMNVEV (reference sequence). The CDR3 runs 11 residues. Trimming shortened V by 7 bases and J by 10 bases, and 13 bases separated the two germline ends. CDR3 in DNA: TGTGCCAGCATGAGTAAAATCGGAGCTTTCTTT. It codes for CASMSKIGAFF.

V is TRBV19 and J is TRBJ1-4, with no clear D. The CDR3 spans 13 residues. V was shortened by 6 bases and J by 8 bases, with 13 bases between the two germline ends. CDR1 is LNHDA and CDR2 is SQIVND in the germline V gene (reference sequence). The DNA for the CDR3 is TGTGCCAGTAGGAGAGACGTGGGCGAAAAACTGTTTTTT. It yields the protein CASRRDVGEKLFF.

This chain's CDR3 is CASNSDRVGTGELFF. Here the CDR3 DNA reads TGTGCCAGCAACTCAGACAGGGTGGGAACCGGGGAGCTGTTTTTT. The chain uses TRBV6-5 and TRBJ2-2; TRBD1 aligns across 7 bases. The CDR3 sequence is 15 residues long. The germline V gene encodes CDR1 MNHEY and CDR2 SVGAGI. V was clipped by 7 bases and J by 5 bases; unmatched bases: 10.

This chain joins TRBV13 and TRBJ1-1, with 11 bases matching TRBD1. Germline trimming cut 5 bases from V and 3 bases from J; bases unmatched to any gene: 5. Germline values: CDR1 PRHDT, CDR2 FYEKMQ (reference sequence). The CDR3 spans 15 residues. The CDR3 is CASSGQGARDTEAFF. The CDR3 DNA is TGTGCCAGCAGCGGACAGGGGGCCAGGGACACTGAAGCTTTCTTT.

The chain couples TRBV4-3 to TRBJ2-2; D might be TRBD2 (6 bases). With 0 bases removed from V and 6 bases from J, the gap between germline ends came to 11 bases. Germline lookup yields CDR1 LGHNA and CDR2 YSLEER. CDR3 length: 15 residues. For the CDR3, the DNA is TGCGCCAGCAGCCAAGACCAGACGGGGGCCGGGGAGCTGTTTTTT. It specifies CASSQDQTGAGELFF.